Listed below are T cell receptor beta chains from one sample, sequenced in a study of Ad26.COV2.S vaccination and SARS-CoV-2 variants. TCRdb's table, derived via immunoSEQ multiplex PCR, lists solely in-frame clones and lacks some. This sample carries some 390,000 clones, approximately 86% of them seen once, and the ten largest clones take under 3.5%. The source was peripheral blood, collected in a trial of Ad26.COV2.S vaccine versus placebo. The receptors were gathered from a person aged 18-60 years who received the Ad26.COV2.S COVID-19 vaccine or a placebo. Both conserved end residues are trimmed from each CDR3. Each record gives: V gene, J gene, CDR3 protein.

>TRBV6-5|TRBJ1-2
ASSSGTDYGYT
>TRBV2|TRBJ2-7
ASSGSGGSSSYEQY
>TRBV18|TRBJ2-1
ASSLSGDLLYNEQF
>TRBV29-1|TRBJ2-3
SADTFTDTQY
>TRBV5-5|TRBJ1-5
ASSLEAGGNQPQH
>TRBV7-9|TRBJ1-2
ASSLGQDLNYGYT
>TRBV15|TRBJ1-4
ATSRGGHEKLF
>TRBV6-5|TRBJ2-7
ASSYSRTGVEQY
>TRBV7-2|TRBJ2-7
ASSLVFRHGAYEQY
>TRBV29-1|TRBJ2-7
SVEVPGQSYEQY
>TRBV5-4|TRBJ1-2
ASTQLQLGWQNGYT
>TRBV10-3|TRBJ2-7
AITPSGSYEQY
>TRBV11-2|TRBJ2-3
ASSLVGQTGDTQY
>TRBV6-6|TRBJ2-7
ASSYSTSGYYEQY
>TRBV11-2|TRBJ1-2
ASSLAVNYGYT
>TRBV15|TRBJ2-6
ATSRGGLGANVLT
>TRBV6-5|TRBJ1-5
ATVWEPLSNQPQH
>TRBV5-8|TRBJ2-5
ASSLRGRGRQETQY
>TRBV6-1|TRBJ1-1
ASSEPRTAF
>TRBV6-6|TRBJ1-1
ASSQGRLQSNTEAF
>TRBV21-1|TRBJ1-5
ASSKPRGWNQPQH
>TRBV18|TRBJ2-1
ASSPPVSSGVDEQF
>TRBV5-1|TRBJ2-3
ASSLGHRTDTQY
>TRBV5-1|TRBJ2-1
ASSLVTKSSYNEQF
>TRBV30|TRBJ2-3
AWSVGTDTQY
>TRBV10-1|TRBJ2-7
ASSDRGRDGAYEQY
>TRBV6-6|TRBJ2-7
ASSYSTTVLEQY
>TRBV7-2|TRBJ1-1
ASSQDRNTEAF
>TRBV7-9|TRBJ1-1
ASSLGRSWDTEAF
>TRBV29-1|TRBJ1-3
SVEEFRDRATGNTIY
>TRBV29-1|TRBJ1-2
SVWTGANYGYT
>TRBV14|TRBJ1-2
ASSPRLRTNYGYT
>TRBV4-3|TRBJ1-6
ASSQPRHGTDNSPLH
>TRBV9|TRBJ2-3
ASSVTWNTDTQY
>TRBV7-2|TRBJ2-1
ASSPTTTSAF
>TRBV5-1|TRBJ2-3
ASSQRGTQY
>TRBV4-2|TRBJ2-7
ASSQEMRTAAFYEQY
>TRBV7-2|TRBJ2-2
ASNGGTSQTGELF
>TRBV27|TRBJ1-6
ASSQQTGGQNSPLH
>TRBV5-4|TRBJ2-7
ASSQAGIHYEQY
>TRBV7-6|TRBJ2-3
ASSSPTSAGDTQY
>TRBV3-1/TRBV3-2|TRBJ2-2
ASSQEDRLTGELF
>TRBV29-1|TRBJ1-4
SVGEFVGEKLF
>TRBV7-9|TRBJ2-2
ASSLVRGQTGELF
>TRBV5-1|TRBJ2-3
ASSLGLAGSTDTQY
>TRBV6-5|TRBJ1-1
ASSSPQGLATEAF
>TRBV9|TRBJ1-2
ASSVEGTGSYGYT